Presented here are 24 T cell receptor beta chains from one specimen sequenced in a study of beta chain features in type 1 diabetes. Sequencing targeted expressed TCRB transcripts, as all isolated RNA had been reverse transcribed. Sequencing was performed with immunoSEQ multiplex PCR; in TCRdb, only in-frame clones are kept and a portion is missing. The table includes more than 350,000 clones, approximately 10% detected once. What was sequenced was naive CD4+ T cells from blood. These receptors were collected from a woman aged 18-35 years in good health.

The rearrangement joins TRBV5-4 to TRBJ2-3; the match to TRBD2 covers 7 bases. Germline V gene lookup returns CDR1 SGHNT and CDR2 YYREEE (reference sequence). The V gene end was trimmed by 3 bases and the J gene end by 3 bases; junction bases not matched to a gene: 7. There are 15 residues in the CDR3. CDR3 in DNA: TGTGCCAGCAGCTCTAAAGCGGGGTGGACAGATACGCAGTATTTT. Translation gives CASSSKAGWTDTQYF.

The chain couples TRBV7-9 to TRBJ1-6; perhaps TRBD1 as D (5 bases). The CDR3 totals 14 residues. Trimming removed 4 bases at V and 9 bases at J, with 13 bases between. The germline V gene encodes CDR1 SEHNR and CDR2 FQNEAQ (reference sequence). For the CDR3, the DNA is TGTGCCAGCAGCTCAGACAGCAACAGTTCACCCCTCCACTTT. Translated: CASSSDSNSSPLHF.

The rearrangement uses TRBV29-1 and TRBJ2-5, with a possible D match to TRBD2 (6 bases). The end of the DNA aligns better with TRBJ2-7, so the J call may be wrong. CDR3 length: 14 residues. Germline loops: CDR1 SQVTM, CDR2 ANQGSEA. Written as DNA, the CDR3 is TGCAGCTATGCCGGGACTCTCAGCTCCTACGAGCAGTACTTC. Translating gives CSYAGTLSSYEQYF.

This clone has only a few counts. V usage is TRBV6-5 and J usage is TRBJ2-6; no firm D call. Germline CDR1 reads MNHEY; CDR2 reads SVGAGI. The CDR3 contains 16 residues. Trimming removed 0 bases at V and 0 bases at J, with 6 bases between. For the CDR3, the DNA is TGTGCCAGCAGTTACTCGCAGACCTCTGGGGCCAACGTCCTGACTTTC. Amino acids: CASSYSQTSGANVLTF.

This clone was detected only a few times. The chain uses TRBV11-1 and TRBJ2-7; D is ambiguous. CDR3 size: 13 residues. In germline, CDR1 is SGHAT, CDR2 FQDESV (reference sequence). V shed 3 bases and J shed 4 bases, with 10 bases lying between them. CDR3: CASSLGRVYEQYF. Written as DNA, the CDR3 is TGTGCCAGCAGCTTGGGTCGCGTGTACGAGCAGTACTTC.

The rearrangement uses TRBV7-2 and TRBJ2-7; 7 nucleotides agree with TRBD1. The CDR3 totals 14 residues. Losses at the gene ends were 3 bases for V and 2 bases for J; bases not matched to a gene: 4. Germline V gene lookup returns CDR1 SGHTA and CDR2 FQGNSA. CDR3 nucleotides: TGTGCCAGCAGCTTTCGGGGACAGACCTACGAGCAGTACTTC. It encodes CASSFRGQTYEQYF.

The chain links TRBV29-1 to TRBJ2-3, with 7 bases aligning to TRBD1. J was trimmed by 2 bases and V by 8 bases; bases with no gene match: 7. The CDR3 has 13 amino acids. Germline CDR1 SQVTM, CDR2 ANQGSEA. The CDR3 nucleotides are TGCAGCATATGGGACAGCTCCACAGATACGCAGTATTTT. This translates into CSIWDSSTDTQYF.

The V gene is TRBV18, the J gene TRBJ2-3; D is unclear. The V gene's germline CDR1 is KGHSH and CDR2 LQKENI. Trimming removed 2 bases at V and 4 bases at J, with 10 bases between. CDR3 length: 14 amino acids. CDR3: CASSPTSSSDTQYF. CDR3 nucleotide sequence: TGTGCCAGCTCACCAACGTCTAGTTCAGATACGCAGTATTTT.

This clone appeared a few times. This chain uses TRBV5-4 with TRBJ2-2, with D perhaps matching TRBD2 (6 bases). The CDR3 runs to 15 residues. The germline V and J ends were trimmed by 5 bases and 3 bases, with 14 bases remaining between them. Per germline, CDR1 SGHNT and CDR2 YYREEE (reference sequence). CDR3 sequence: CASREGPGDTGELFF. CDR3 bases: TGTGCCAGCAGGGAGGGCCCAGGAGACACCGGGGAGCTGTTTTTT.

The rearrangement joins TRBV5-1 to TRBJ2-1; TRBD1 might be the D (5 bases). The germline gives CDR1 SGHRS, CDR2 YFSETQ. The V end lost 2 bases, the J end lost 4 bases, and 10 bases lay between the germline ends. This CDR3 is built from 14 residues. In DNA, the CDR3 is TGCGCCAGCAGCTTCAGGGCCTTTTACAATGAGCAGTTCTTC. Translating it yields CASSFRAFYNEQFF. The variable domain in full, with the rest retrieved from reference TRBV5-1 and TRBJ2-1, is KAGVTQTPRYLIKTRGQQVTLSCSPISGHRSVSWYQQTPGQGLQFLFEYFSETQRNKGNFPGRFSGRQFSNSRSEMNVSTLELGDSALYLCASSFRAFYNEQFFGPGTRLTVL.

This clone occurred a few times. CDR3 sequence: CAWSAIRGTEAFF. In DNA, the CDR3 is TGTGCCTGGAGTGCTATCAGGGGCACTGAAGCTTTCTTT. The chain joins TRBV30 to TRBJ1-1, with a possible D match to TRBD1 (6 bases). Trimming left V 1 base short and J 4 bases short, with 10 bases between. Germline CDR1 GTSNPN, CDR2 SVGIG (reference sequence). There are 13 residues in the CDR3.

This clone was counted between two and nine times. This chain joins TRBV7-2 and TRBJ1-1, with 8 positions matching TRBD1. The J segment lost 5 bases and the V segment lost 4 bases, leaving 0 bases of the junction unmatched. This CDR3 region has 12 residues. Germline V gene data show CDR1 as SGHTA and CDR2 as FQGNSA. The chain's CDR3 is CASSWTGTEAFF. CDR3 coding DNA: TGTGCCAGCAGCTGGACAGGGACTGAAGCTTTCTTT. The full variable domain, its missing parts supplied by reference TRBV7-2 and TRBJ1-1, is GAGVSQSPSNKVTEKGKDVELRCDPISGHTALYWYRQSLGQGLEFLIYFQGNSAPDKSGLPSDRFSAERTGGSVSTLTIQRTQQEDSAVYLCASSWTGTEAFFGQGTRLTVV.

The rearrangement joins TRBV28 to TRBJ2-7; D ambiguous. CDR3 size: 13 residues. From germline, CDR1 is MDHEN and CDR2 SYDVKM. Trimming shortened V by 5 bases and J by 3 bases, and 11 bases separated the two germline ends. CDR3 region: CASSPPGNYEQYV. The CDR3 DNA reads TGTGCCAGCAGTCCTCCGGGCAACTACGAGCAGTACGTC.

This clone was counted only a few times. The rearrangement links TRBV7-9 to TRBJ2-3; D not certain. V was clipped by 2 bases and J by 4 bases, with 16 bases between them. CDR1 and CDR2 from the germline V gene are SEHNR and FQNEAQ (reference sequence). The CDR3 sequence is 16 residues long. This CDR3 reads CASSLRTASEPDTQYF. As DNA, the CDR3 is TGTGCCAGCAGCTTACGGACCGCAAGTGAACCAGATACGCAGTATTTT. Variable domain in full (rest from reference TRBV7-9 and TRBJ2-3): DTGVSQNPRHKITKRGQNVTFRCDPISEHNRLYWYRQTLGQGPEFLTYFQNEAQLEKSRLLSDRFSAERPKGSFSTLEIQRTEQGDSAMYLCASSLRTASEPDTQYFGPGTRLTVL.

Concerning this clone: At one boundary the junction diverges from the germline segment, which might be a read error. V is TRBV28 and J is TRBJ2-1, with unresolved D. The CDR3 contains 13 residues. Germline V gene data show CDR1 as MDHEN and CDR2 as SYDVKM. The CDR3 sequence is CASSLLAPDEQFF. The CDR3 nucleotides read TGTGCCAGCAGCTTATTAGCCCCGGATGAGCAGTTCTTC.

This clone has just a few counts. The chain links TRBV15 to TRBJ2-7, with D hard to call. V was cut by 1 base and J by 3 bases, with 7 bases left in between. The CDR3 has 13 residues. CDR1 and CDR2 (germline): LNHNV, YYDKDF (reference sequence). CDR3 in DNA: TGTGCCACCAGCAGAGGGCTCCTCTACGAGCAGTACGTC. This encodes CATSRGLLYEQYV.

This chain uses TRBV18 with TRBJ2-1; TRBD2 aligns across 7 bases. Per germline, CDR1 KGHSH and CDR2 LQKENI. The J segment lost 9 bases and the V segment lost 0 bases, leaving 11 bases of the junction unmatched. This CDR3 has 16 amino acids. CDR3 loop: CASSPPGGITGGEQFF. CDR3 DNA: TGTGCCAGCTCACCACCGGGAGGGATTACCGGGGGTGAGCAGTTCTTC.

V is TRBV7-2 and J is TRBJ1-2; 7 bases agree with TRBD1. The V segment lost 9 bases and the J segment 0 bases; nucleotides outside the gene matches: 13. Germline V gene lookup returns CDR1 SGHTA and CDR2 FQGNSA. This CDR3 spans 16 amino acids. The CDR3 region has the DNA TGTGCCAGTGGATCGATGAAGACAGGGCCTAACTATGGCTACACCTTC. Residues: CASGSMKTGPNYGYTF.

This clone occurred a few times. V gene TRBV27 combines with J gene TRBJ1-6; D uncertain. The germline CDR1 and CDR2 sequences are MNHEY and SMNVEV (reference sequence). V lost 2 bases to trimming and J lost 6 bases, with 11 bases between them. The CDR3 extends over 15 amino acids. For the CDR3, the DNA is TGTGCCAGCAGTTTAAATCTCGCCATTAATTCACCCCTCCACTTT. Protein: CASSLNLAINSPLHF.

This chain uses TRBV18 with TRBJ1-1; D might be TRBD1 (5 bases). V shed 3 bases and J shed 7 bases, with 12 bases lying between them. Germline lookup yields CDR1 KGHSH and CDR2 LQKENI. This CDR3 has 13 residues. CDR3 nucleotide sequence: TGTGCCAGCTCACCGGCAGGGTGGATTGAAGCTTTCTTT. Protein sequence: CASSPAGWIEAFF. The complete variable domain, with remaining parts taken from reference TRBV18 and TRBJ1-1, reads NAGVMQNPRHLVRRRGQEARLRCSPMKGHSHVYWYRQLPEEGLKFMVYLQKENIIDESGMPKERFSAEFPKEGPSILRIQQVVRGDSAAYFCASSPAGWIEAFFGQGTRLTVV.

The table lists this clone with a few counts. V usage is TRBV2 and J usage is TRBJ1-2; D unclear. The V and J ends lost 8 bases and 1 base respectively, with 11 bases between them. The length of the CDR3 is 13 residues. Germline lookup yields CDR1 SNHLY and CDR2 FYNNEI. The CDR3 sequence: CASEALGNYGYTF. The CDR3 bases are TGTGCCAGCGAGGCCTTGGGTAACTATGGCTACACCTTC.

The V and J genes are TRBV30 and TRBJ1-5; 7 bases align to TRBD1. J lost 7 bases, V lost 3 bases, and 6 bases had no gene match. Germline V lookup: CDR1 GTSNPN, CDR2 SVGIG (reference sequence). The CDR3 loop spans 13 amino acids. Here the CDR3 DNA reads TGTGCCTGGAGCGCAGGGGGGAGCCAGCCCCAGCATTTT. Translation gives CAWSAGGSQPQHF.

This chain links TRBV5-6 with TRBJ2-7, with D possibly TRBD1 on 6 matching bases. The germline V gene encodes CDR1 SGHDT and CDR2 YYEEEE. V dropped 2 bases and J dropped 2 bases, with 8 bases sitting between them. The CDR3 runs 13 residues. CDR3 amino acids: CASSFDRTYEQYF. CDR3 bases: TGTGCCAGCAGCTTCGACAGGACCTACGAGCAGTACTTC. The entire variable domain, with the rest obtained from reference TRBV5-6 and TRBJ2-7, is as follows: DAGVTQSPTHLIKTRGQQVTLRCSPKSGHDTVSWYQQALGQGPQFIFQYYEEEERQRGNFPDRFSGHQFPNYSSELNVNALLLGDSALYLCASSFDRTYEQYFGPGTRLTVT.

Concerning this clone itself: One end of the junction is discordant with germline, which a read error may explain. The V call is TRBV20-1, the J call TRBJ1-2; 7 nucleotides line up with TRBD1. Looked up from germline, CDR1 is DFQATT and CDR2 is SNEGSKA (reference sequence). This CDR3 region has 10 residues. The CDR3: CSAGYTGEVF. The CDR3 DNA is TGCAGTGCTGGATATACAGGGGAAGTTTTC.